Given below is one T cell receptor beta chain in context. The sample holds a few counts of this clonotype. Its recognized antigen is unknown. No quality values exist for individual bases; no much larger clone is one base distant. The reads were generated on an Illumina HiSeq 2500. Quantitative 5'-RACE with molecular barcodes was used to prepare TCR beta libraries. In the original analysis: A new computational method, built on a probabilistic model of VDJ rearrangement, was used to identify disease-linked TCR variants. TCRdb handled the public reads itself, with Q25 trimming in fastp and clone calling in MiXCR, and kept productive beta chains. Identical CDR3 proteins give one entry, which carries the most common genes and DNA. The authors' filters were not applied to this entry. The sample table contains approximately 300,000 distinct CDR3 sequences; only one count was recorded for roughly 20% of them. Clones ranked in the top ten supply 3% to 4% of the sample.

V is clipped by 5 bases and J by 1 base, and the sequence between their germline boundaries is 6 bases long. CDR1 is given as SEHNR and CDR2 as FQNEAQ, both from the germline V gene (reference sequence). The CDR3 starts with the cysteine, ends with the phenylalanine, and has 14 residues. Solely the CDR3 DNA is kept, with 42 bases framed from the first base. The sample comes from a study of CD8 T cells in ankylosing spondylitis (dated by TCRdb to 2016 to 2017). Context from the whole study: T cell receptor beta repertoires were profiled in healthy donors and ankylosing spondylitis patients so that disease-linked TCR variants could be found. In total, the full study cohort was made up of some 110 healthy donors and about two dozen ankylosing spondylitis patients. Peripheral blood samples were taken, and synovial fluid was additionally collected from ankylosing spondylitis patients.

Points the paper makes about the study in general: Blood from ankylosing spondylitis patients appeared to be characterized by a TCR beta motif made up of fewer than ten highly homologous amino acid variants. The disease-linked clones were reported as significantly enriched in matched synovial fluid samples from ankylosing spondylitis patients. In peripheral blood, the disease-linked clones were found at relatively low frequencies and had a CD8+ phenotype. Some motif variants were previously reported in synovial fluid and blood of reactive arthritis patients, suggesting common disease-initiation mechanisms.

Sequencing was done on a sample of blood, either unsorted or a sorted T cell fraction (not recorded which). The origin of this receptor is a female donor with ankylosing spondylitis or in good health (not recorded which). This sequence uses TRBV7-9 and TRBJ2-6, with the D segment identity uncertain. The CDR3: CASSQGSGANVLTF. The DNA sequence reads TGTGCCAGCAGCCAAGGGTCTGGGGCCAACGTCCTGACTTTC. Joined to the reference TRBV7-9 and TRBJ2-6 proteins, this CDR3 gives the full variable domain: DTGVSQNPRHKITKRGQNVTFRCDPISEHNRLYWYRQTLGQGPEFLTYFQNEAQLEKSRLLSDRFSAERPKGSFSTLEIQRTEQGDSAMYLCASSQGSGANVLTFGAGSRLTVL.